This T cell receptor (beta chain) was documented in a study of OX40 agonist ivuxolimab in advanced cancers. Whole-study findings and limits: There was clonal expansion of CD4+ and CD8+ blood T cells by week 6 at 0.1 to 3.0 mg/kg.

Method: immunoSEQ multiplex PCR; TCRdb's copy keeps in-frame clones and lacks some. Among around 15,000 clones listed, over 75% were seen once. Germline CDR1 reads MDHEN; CDR2 reads SYDVKM. V shed 3 bases and J 5 bases; nucleotides not matched to a gene: 18. CDR3 size: 19 residues. Turning to this clone: The antigen remains unidentified.

This TCR was recovered from an adult with an advanced solid tumor such as melanoma, head and neck, liver or kidney cancer. The sequences come from CD4+ or CD8+ T cells sorted from blood, collected in a trial of the OX40 agonist ivuxolimab. This chain connects TRBV28 to TRBJ2-3; 9 bases map to TRBD2. The CDR3 DNA follows: TGTGCCAGCAGTTTCGACCCTCCTTTCTCTAGCGGGATATTAGATACGCAGTATTTT. It is translated as CASSFDPPFSSGILDTQYF.